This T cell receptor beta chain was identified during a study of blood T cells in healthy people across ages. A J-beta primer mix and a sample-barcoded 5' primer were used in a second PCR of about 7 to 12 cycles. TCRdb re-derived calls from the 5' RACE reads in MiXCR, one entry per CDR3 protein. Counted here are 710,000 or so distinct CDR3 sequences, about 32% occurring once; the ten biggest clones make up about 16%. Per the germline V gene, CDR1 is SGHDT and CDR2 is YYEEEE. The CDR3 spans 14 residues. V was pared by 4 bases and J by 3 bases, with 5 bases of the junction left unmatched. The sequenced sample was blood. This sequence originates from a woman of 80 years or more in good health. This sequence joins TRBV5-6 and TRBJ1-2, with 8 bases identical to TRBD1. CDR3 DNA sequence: TGTGCCAGCAGCAACCAGGACAGGGACTATGGCTACACCTTC. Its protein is CASSNQDRDYGYTF.